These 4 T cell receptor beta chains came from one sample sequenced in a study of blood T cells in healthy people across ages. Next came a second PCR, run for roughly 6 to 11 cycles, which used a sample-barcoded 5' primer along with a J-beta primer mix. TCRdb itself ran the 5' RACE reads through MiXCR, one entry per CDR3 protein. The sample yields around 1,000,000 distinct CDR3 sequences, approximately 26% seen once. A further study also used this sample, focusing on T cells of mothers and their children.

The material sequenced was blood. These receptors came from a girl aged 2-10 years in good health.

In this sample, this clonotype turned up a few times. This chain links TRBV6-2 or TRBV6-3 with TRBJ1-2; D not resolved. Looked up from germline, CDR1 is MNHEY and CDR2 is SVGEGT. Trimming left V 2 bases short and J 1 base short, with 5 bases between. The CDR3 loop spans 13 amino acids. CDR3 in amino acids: CASSYGVNYGYTF. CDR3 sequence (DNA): TGTGCCAGCAGTTACGGAGTTAACTATGGCTACACCTTC.

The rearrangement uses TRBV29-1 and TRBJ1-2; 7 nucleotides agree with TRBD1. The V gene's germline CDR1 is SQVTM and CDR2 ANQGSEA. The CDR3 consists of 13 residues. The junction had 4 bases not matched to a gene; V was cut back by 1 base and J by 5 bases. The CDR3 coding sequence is TGCAGCGTTGAAGGAGGGGGCGCTTATGGCTACACCTTC. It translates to CSVEGGGAYGYTF.

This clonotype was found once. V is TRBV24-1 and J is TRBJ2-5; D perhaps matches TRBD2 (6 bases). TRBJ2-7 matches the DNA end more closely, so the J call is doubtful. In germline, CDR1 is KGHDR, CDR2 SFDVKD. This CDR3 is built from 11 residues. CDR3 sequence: CATSAGDEQYF. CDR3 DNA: TGTGCCACCAGTGCGGGAGACGAGCAGTACTTC.

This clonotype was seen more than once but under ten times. This chain's CDR3 is CASSVETATYEQYF. The CDR3 DNA is TGTGCCAGCAGTGTTGAGACAGCAACCTACGAGCAGTACTTC. The chain recombines TRBV6-1 with TRBJ2-5; tentatively, D is TRBD1 (5 bases). The end of the DNA aligns better with TRBJ2-7, so the J call may be wrong. This CDR3 is 14 amino acids long. Germline V gives CDR1 MNHNS, CDR2 SASEGT.